This TCR beta chain was captured in a study of blood T cell repertoires in COVID-19. Study as a whole: The United States, Italy and Spain were the sources of the acute and convalescent COVID-19 samples. T cells, B-cell-depleted T cells, or PBMCs supplied cDNA or gDNA.

Germline lookup yields CDR1 SEHNR and CDR2 FQNEAQ (reference sequence). The germline V and J ends were trimmed by 0 bases and 6 bases, with 14 bases remaining between them. There are 16 residues in the CDR3. Generated by immunoSEQ multiplex PCR, the TCRdb table keeps only in-frame clones and is missing some. The sample yields 150,000 to 200,000 clones, under 95% seen once. The chain employs TRBV7-9 and TRBJ2-2; D not certain. This receptor was identified in a man between 60 and 70 years old with active or convalescent COVID-19. The sequenced material came from peripheral blood. CDR3 DNA: TGTGCCAGCAGCTTAGCGGTGTCGAGCGAGGCCGGGGAGCTGTTTTTT. It yields the protein CASSLAVSSEAGELFF.